A few counts support the clone carrying this T cell receptor (beta chain). The sample belongs to a study of blood T cell repertoires in COVID-19. Recovered status in Cohort 3 required two negative PCRs, clearance, or symptom resolution. The protocol was immunoSEQ multiplex PCR, while the TCRdb copy is restricted to in-frame clones and leaves out a portion. The sample records about 240,000 clones, about 89% being singletons. The V end was cut by 0 bases, the J end by 0 bases, with 15 bases between. CDR1 is LNHDA, CDR2 SQIVND, per germline (reference sequence). The CDR3 is 18 amino acids. Sequenced input: PBMCs or T cells enriched from blood (not recorded which). This TCR was recovered from a woman aged 25 to 39 who had recovered from COVID-19. V gene TRBV19 combines with J gene TRBJ1-5; tentatively, D is TRBD1 (6 bases). CDR3 nucleotide sequence: TGTGCCAGTAGTATAGACCCCCTTACAGGGAATAGCAATCAGCCCCAGCATTTT. This encodes CASSIDPLTGNSNQPQHF.